The 25 T cell receptor beta chains given below trace back to one sample, sequenced in a study of T cell changes during pregnancy in multiple sclerosis. Sequencing used immunoSEQ multiplex PCR; TCRdb keeps in-frame clones, though not all of them. The sample lists 100,000 or so clones, 90% to 95% occurring once. The source material was peripheral blood, sampled before pregnancy. The receptors were gathered from a female donor with multiple sclerosis, enrolled in a pregnancy study.

The genes are TRBV28 and TRBJ2-2; maybe TRBD1 (5 bases). Trimming pared 6 bases from V and 3 bases from J, leaving 17 bases between. Germline CDR1 is MDHEN and CDR2 is SYDVKM. This CDR3 region has 16 residues. The CDR3 loop reads CASRALAGSDTGELFF. The CDR3 bases are TGTGCCAGCAGGGCCTTGGCAGGGTCGGACACCGGGGAGCTGTTTTTT.

This rearrangement joins TRBV19 to TRBJ2-7; TRBD1 aligns across 11 bases. The CDR3 runs to 15 residues. Germline CDR1 reads LNHDA; CDR2 reads SQIVND (reference sequence). Trimming cost V 6 bases and J 4 bases; bases outside gene matches: 8. DNA of the CDR3: TGTGCCAGTAGCCGGGACAGGGGGTCTCTATACGAGCAGTACTTC. This encodes CASSRDRGSLYEQYF.

This chain connects TRBV4-1 to TRBJ2-3, with TRBD2 matching 8 bases. CDR3 length: 13 amino acids. The ends lost 2 bases at V and 8 bases at J; junction bases unmatched: 3. CDR1 is MGHRA and CDR2 is YSYEKL in the germline V gene. CDR3 in DNA: TGCGCCAGCAGCCAACTAGCGGGTATTACGCAGTATTTT. This encodes CASSQLAGITQYF.

The chain is built from TRBV2 and TRBJ2-1; no firm D call. Germline CDR1 SNHLY, CDR2 FYNNEI. Trimming left V 4 bases short and J 9 bases short, with 4 bases between. This CDR3 region has 10 residues. CDR3 residues: CASSVGEQFF. CDR3 sequence (DNA): TGTGCCAGCAGTGTCGGTGAGCAGTTCTTC.

This chain connects TRBV28 to TRBJ2-7; 7 bases agree with TRBD1. The CDR3 extends over 15 amino acids. Trimming cost V 4 bases and J 2 bases; bases outside gene matches: 8. Germline-derived CDR1 and CDR2 are MDHEN and SYDVKM. The CDR3 spells CASSSLTGNPYEQYF. The CDR3 nucleotides are TGTGCCAGCAGTTCTCTGACAGGGAACCCCTACGAGCAGTACTTC.

J is TRBJ2-5 and V is TRBV5-1; perhaps TRBD2 as D (7 bases). Trimming left V 3 bases short and J 5 bases short, with 14 bases between. Germline CDR1 SGHRS, CDR2 YFSETQ. CDR3 length: 14 residues. CDR3 in DNA: TGCGCCAGCAGCTCCACCGGGGGGCCTGAGACCCAGTACTTC. Amino acid sequence: CASSSTGGPETQYF.

The rearrangement links TRBV2 to TRBJ2-5; TRBD2 might be the D (5 bases). Germline V gene sequence: CDR1 SNHLY, CDR2 FYNNEI. The CDR3 contains 14 residues. Trimming stripped 6 bases from V and 0 bases from J, with 11 bases between. CDR3 loop: CASRTSSNQETQYF. DNA of the CDR3: TGTGCCAGCAGAACGTCTAGCAACCAAGAGACCCAGTACTTC.

The V gene is TRBV30, the J gene TRBJ2-5; D possibly corresponds to TRBD1 (6 bases). Between the trimmed V and J ends, which lost 4 bases and 5 bases, there was a span of 11 bases. The CDR3 is made up of 12 amino acids. Germline V gene data show CDR1 as GTSNPN and CDR2 as SVGIG (reference sequence). As DNA, the CDR3 is TGTGCCTGGATGCAGGGGTTTGAGACCCAGTACTTC. It yields the protein CAWMQGFETQYF.

The chain carries TRBV7-9 and TRBJ1-2, with a tentative D call TRBD1 (6 bases). The CDR3 sequence is 13 residues long. The germline V gene encodes CDR1 SEHNR and CDR2 FQNEAQ (reference sequence). Trimming pared 0 bases from V and 7 bases from J, leaving 9 bases between. CDR3 DNA: TGTGCCAGCAGCTTAGCGGACAGTTCTGGCTACACCTTC. It translates to CASSLADSSGYTF.

The rearrangement uses TRBV10-2 and TRBJ1-2, with D maybe TRBD1 (5 bases). In germline, CDR1 is WSHSY, CDR2 SAAADI. V was clipped by 0 bases and J by 8 bases, with 19 bases between them. CDR3 length equals 16 residues. The CDR3 is CASSESNRGAPRGYTF. Written as DNA, the CDR3 is TGCGCCAGCAGTGAGTCGAACCGTGGGGCACCTCGGGGCTACACCTTC.

The CDR3 is CASRGQEVNYGYTF. The CDR3 DNA sequence: TGTGCCAGCAGGGGCCAGGAAGTTAACTATGGCTACACCTTC. V gene TRBV6-5 combines with J gene TRBJ1-2; D remains ambiguous. Germline V gene sequence: CDR1 MNHEY, CDR2 SVGAGI. This CDR3 is built from 14 residues. Trimming shortened V by 6 bases and J by 1 base, and 12 bases separated the two germline ends.

This chain connects TRBV5-4 to TRBJ2-1; D uncertain. Trimming stripped 6 bases from V and 3 bases from J, with 10 bases between. From germline, CDR1 is SGHNT and CDR2 YYREEE (reference sequence). The CDR3 has 13 amino acids. CDR3 DNA: TGTGCCAGCAATCGTCAGAACTACAATGAGCAGTTCTTC. Translating gives CASNRQNYNEQFF.

V and J are TRBV21-1 and TRBJ1-5; the D segment call TRBD1 is taken from the table without a DNA check. TRBV21-1 constitutes a pseudogene. The CDR3 consists of 18 residues. This CDR3 is CASLGQDWTGSEHQPQHF. The CDR3 DNA reads as TGTGCCAGCCTTGGACAGGACTGGACAGGGTCAGAGCATCAGCCCCAGCATTTT.

V gene TRBV19 combines with J gene TRBJ2-2; 7 bases line up with TRBD1. J gave up 7 bases and V 8 bases, and 13 bases lay outside the gene matches. The CDR3 runs 15 residues. From germline, CDR1 is LNHDA and CDR2 SQIVND (reference sequence). The CDR3 DNA reads TGTGCCAGTGCCGGGGTTGGGACAGTGGGCGGGGAGCTGTTTTTT. Amino acids: CASAGVGTVGGELFF.

The V and J genes are TRBV28 and TRBJ2-7; the match to TRBD2 covers 9 bases. V shed 8 bases and J 3 bases; nucleotides not matched to a gene: 8. Germline loops: CDR1 MDHEN, CDR2 SYDVKM. The CDR3 extends over 14 amino acids. In DNA, the CDR3 is TGTGCCAGCCATTCCGGGACTAGCTTCTACGAGCAGTACTTC. Translated: CASHSGTSFYEQYF.

The chain carries TRBV29-1 and TRBJ2-1, with D tentatively TRBD1 (5 bases). The V end lost 6 bases, the J end lost 0 bases, and 12 bases lay between the germline ends. The CDR3 has 14 residues. The germline V gene encodes CDR1 SQVTM and CDR2 ANQGSEA. CDR3 in DNA: TGCAGCGTCAACAGGCGTACCTCCTACAATGAGCAGTTCTTC. Its protein product is CSVNRRTSYNEQFF.

The chain links TRBV5-6 to TRBJ1-1; no clear D. This CDR3 region has 13 residues. CDR1 and CDR2 (germline): SGHDT, YYEEEE. V dropped 0 bases and J dropped 6 bases, with 9 bases sitting between them. The CDR3 spells CASSLGRRAEAFF. The DNA for the CDR3 is TGTGCCAGCAGCTTGGGCCGGAGGGCTGAAGCTTTCTTT.

The rearrangement joins TRBV27 to TRBJ2-7, with D perhaps TRBD2 (6 bases). Per the germline V gene, CDR1 is MNHEY and CDR2 is SMNVEV (reference sequence). There are 13 residues in the CDR3. The V gene lost 3 bases and the J gene lost 4 bases, with 10 bases spanning the gap. The CDR3 is CASSFTGVYEQYF. As DNA, the CDR3 is TGTGCCAGCAGTTTCACGGGAGTGTACGAGCAGTACTTC.

V and J are TRBV15 and TRBJ1-5; 7 bases fit TRBD1. Per germline, CDR1 LNHNV and CDR2 YYDKDF (reference sequence). V shed 10 bases, J shed 4 bases, and the junction held 7 bases outside the gene matches. The CDR3 loop spans 13 amino acids. The CDR3 nucleotides are TGTGCCATTTCGGGACAGCCTAATCAGCCCCAGCATTTT. It encodes CAISGQPNQPQHF.

The chain is built from TRBV6-1 and TRBJ2-1; no clear D. The CDR3 length is 15 residues. V lost 6 bases and J 0 bases, leaving 12 bases between the germline ends. Per the germline V gene, CDR1 is MNHNS and CDR2 is SASEGT. This chain's CDR3 is CASRSVTSSYNEQFF. CDR3 sequence (DNA): TGTGCCAGCAGGTCCGTCACGAGCTCCTACAATGAGCAGTTCTTC.

The chain is built from TRBV5-4 and TRBJ2-7; 9 positions agree with TRBD1. Germline V gives CDR1 SGHNT, CDR2 YYREEE (reference sequence). The CDR3 contains 15 residues. Losses at the gene ends were 4 bases for V and 2 bases for J; bases not matched to a gene: 7. The CDR3 loop is CASSAPGQGAYEQYF. CDR3 in DNA: TGTGCCAGCAGCGCGCCGGGACAGGGAGCCTACGAGCAGTACTTC.

The V gene is TRBV6-5, the J gene TRBJ2-5, with 7 bases that match TRBD2. Germline V gene sequence: CDR1 MNHEY, CDR2 SVGAGI. The CDR3 is made up of 16 amino acids. The V and J ends lost 4 bases and 5 bases, in that order; junction bases with no gene match: 13. CDR3 nucleotide sequence: TGTGCCAGCAGTTCCTTGGGCGGGAGTCAGGAGGAGACCCAGTACTTC. Protein sequence: CASSSLGGSQEETQYF.

V and J are TRBV4-1 and TRBJ2-7, with 9 bases matching TRBD2. Per germline, CDR1 MGHRA and CDR2 YSYEKL. This CDR3 is 17 amino acids long. V lost 0 bases and J lost 0; bases outside the gene matches: 6. CDR3 bases: TGCGCCAGCAGCCAAGACCCTCGGACTAGCGTCTCCTACGAGCAGTACTTC. It encodes CASSQDPRTSVSYEQYF.

The chain uses TRBV6-5 and TRBJ2-3, with 16 bases that match TRBD2. This CDR3 has 15 amino acids. Germline assignment: CDR1 MNHEY and CDR2 SVGAGI. The ends lost 6 bases at V and 4 bases at J; junction bases unmatched: 1. Written as DNA, the CDR3 is TGTGCCAGCAGGGGACTAGCGGGAGGGCCAGATACGCAGTATTTT. As protein: CASRGLAGGPDTQYF.

J is TRBJ2-1 and V is TRBV9, with 9 bases identical to TRBD1. V was pared by 4 bases and J by 7 bases, with 3 bases of the junction left unmatched. The CDR3 spans 13 residues. Germline V gene lookup returns CDR1 SGDLS and CDR2 YYNGEE. Here the CDR3 DNA reads TGTGCCAGCAGCCTCGGGACAGGGAATGAGCAGTTCTTC. As protein: CASSLGTGNEQFF.